Below are 18 T cell receptor beta chains sequenced from a single sample in a study of identifying expanded T cells in peripheral blood. The repertoire was sequenced with immunoSEQ multiplex PCR; TCRdb's copy has only in-frame clones and lacks some. Among approximately 83,000 clones listed, roughly 85% were seen once. The specimen sequenced was blood. Receptor source: a person aged 18-69 years in good health.

CDR3 nucleotide sequence: TGTGCCAGCAGTGTTGCAGGGTTAGCAGCTGGCTACACCTTC. This sequence encodes CASSVAGLAAGYTF. The J gene is TRBJ1-2, the V gene TRBV2; TRBD1 is a possible D gene (5 bases). The CDR3 length is 14 residues. With 4 bases removed from V and 7 bases from J, the gap between germline ends came to 16 bases. Germline V gene lookup returns CDR1 SNHLY and CDR2 FYNNEI.

The gene calls are TRBV4-2 and TRBJ2-7; D perhaps matches TRBD1 (5 bases). Trimming took 2 bases from V and 0 from J, leaving 14 bases between them. The CDR3 length is 16 residues. Germline V CDR1 and CDR2: LGHNA, YNFKEQ. CDR3 sequence reads: CASSQSRTTSSYEQYF. DNA of the CDR3: TGTGCCAGCAGCCAATCACGGACAACCTCCTCCTACGAGCAGTACTTC.

This clone has just a few counts. This chain links TRBV5-6 with TRBJ2-5; TRBD1 is a possible D gene (6 bases). The germline V gene encodes CDR1 SGHDT and CDR2 YYEEEE. The V end lost 0 bases, the J end lost 4 bases, and 7 bases lay between the germline ends. The CDR3 is 13 residues long. In DNA, the CDR3 is TGTGCCAGCAGCTTGGACAGGGCAGAGACCCAGTACTTC. Residues: CASSLDRAETQYF.

The chain has TRBV5-1 and TRBJ1-1, with D unresolved. The germline gives CDR1 SGHRS, CDR2 YFSETQ. The V and J ends lost 0 bases and 9 bases respectively, with 9 bases between them. CDR3 size: 12 residues. DNA for the CDR3: TGCGCCAGCAGCTTGGACGGGGAAAAAGCTTTCTTT. Amino acids: CASSLDGEKAFF.

V and J are TRBV6-5 and TRBJ2-5, with D hard to call. The V end lost 6 bases, the J end lost 2 bases, and 16 bases lay between the germline ends. The CDR3 covers 15 residues. Germline CDR1 and CDR2: MNHEY and SVGAGI. CDR3 DNA: TGTGCCAGCAGCCGCCTTCGGGTTGTACAAGAGACCCAGTACTTC. Translation: CASSRLRVVQETQYF.

The J gene is TRBJ2-3, the V gene TRBV7-9; 7 bases are a match to TRBD1. With V trimmed by 5 bases and J by 4 bases, 3 bases remained unmatched. The length of the CDR3 is 13 residues. CDR1 is SEHNR and CDR2 is FQNEAQ in the germline V gene (reference sequence). CDR3 residues: CASSVRGPDTQYF. CDR3 coding DNA: TGTGCCAGCAGCGTTAGGGGGCCAGATACGCAGTATTTT.

This rearrangement joins TRBV27 to TRBJ1-2; D might be TRBD1 (6 bases). The length of the CDR3 is 14 residues. From germline, CDR1 is MNHEY and CDR2 SMNVEV (reference sequence). The ends were cut back, 1 base at V and 4 bases at J, with 10 bases in the middle. CDR3 DNA: TGTGCCAGCAGTTTATACAGGGACGGCTATGGCTACACCTTC. It specifies CASSLYRDGYGYTF.

This clone has a handful of counts. CDR3 loop: CASSERWSSPSTEAFF. CDR3 DNA: TGTGCCAGCAGTGAGAGATGGTCGTCCCCGAGCACTGAAGCTTTCTTT. The V gene is TRBV2, the J gene TRBJ1-1; D remains unclear. This CDR3 spans 16 amino acids. The germline V gene has CDR1 SNHLY and CDR2 FYNNEI. Between the trimmed V and J ends, which lost 3 bases and 4 bases, there was a span of 18 bases.

The chain recombines TRBV4-3 with TRBJ2-5; D may be TRBD1 or TRBD2 (6 bases each). With 2 bases removed from V and 5 bases from J, the gap between germline ends came to 24 bases. There are 18 residues in the CDR3. The V gene's germline CDR1 is LGHNA and CDR2 YSLEER. CDR3 protein: CASSQKHSRGGTGETQYF. The DNA of the CDR3 is TGCGCCAGCAGCCAAAAACACTCCCGGGGAGGAACAGGGGAGACCCAGTACTTC.

The rearrangement joins TRBV7-9 to TRBJ2-7; 10 nucleotides agree with TRBD1. The germline gives CDR1 SEHNR, CDR2 FQNEAQ (reference sequence). The V gene end was trimmed by 5 bases and the J gene end by 3 bases; junction bases not matched to a gene: 10. The CDR3 length is 16 residues. The CDR3 DNA reads as TGTGCCAGCAGCCTTAGGATTGGACAGGGGGACTACGAGCAGTACTTC. Translating gives CASSLRIGQGDYEQYF.

This clone was found once. The rearrangement uses TRBV11-1 and TRBJ2-7, with D maybe TRBD1 (8 bases). CDR1 is SGHAT and CDR2 is FQDESV in the germline V gene (reference sequence). The CDR3 has 16 residues. V gave up 5 bases and J gave up 7 bases, with 24 bases separating them. CDR3 coding DNA: TGTGCCAGCAGCCGACGGCCTACAGGGGGGGTACAAGAGCAGTACTTC. It translates to CASSRRPTGGVQEQYF. The full variable domain, with the rest looked up from reference TRBV11-1 and TRBJ2-7, is EAEVAQSPRYKITEKSQAVAFWCDPISGHATLYWYRQILGQGPELLVQFQDESVVDDSQLPKDRFSAERLKGVDSTLKIQPAELGDSAMYLCASSRRPTGGVQEQYFGPGTRLTVT.

This chain connects TRBV5-6 to TRBJ2-3, with D unclear. Germline V CDR1 and CDR2: SGHDT, YYEEEE. The CDR3 covers 18 residues. The V gene lost 1 base and the J gene lost 0 bases, with 18 bases spanning the gap. The CDR3 DNA follows: TGTGCCAGCAGCTTGCCTGCCGGGCAACCTACTAGCACAGATACGCAGTATTTT. Translated, it gives CASSLPAGQPTSTDTQYF.

CDR3 DNA: TGTGCCAGCTCACGATCGGGACAAAGGAACACTGAAGCTTTCTTT. This gives the protein CASSRSGQRNTEAFF. V gene TRBV18 combines with J gene TRBJ1-1; D is perhaps TRBD1 (6 bases). This CDR3 spans 15 amino acids. The V and J ends lost 4 bases and 1 base respectively, with 13 bases between them. Looked up from germline, CDR1 is KGHSH and CDR2 is LQKENI.

This clone was found once. CDR3 region: CASSYGTGLSYEQYF. The CDR3, as DNA: TGTGCCAGCAGTTACGGGACAGGGCTCTCCTACGAGCAGTACTTC. This chain joins TRBV6-5 and TRBJ2-5; 9 bases are a match to TRBD1. The assigned J gene may be wrong: the sequence end matches TRBJ2-7 better. The CDR3 contains 15 residues. The germline CDR1 and CDR2 sequences are MNHEY and SVGAGI.

The rearrangement links TRBV7-9 to TRBJ1-1, with D hard to call. The V end was cut by 5 bases, the J end by 1 base, with 11 bases between. The CDR3 sequence is 14 residues long. Germline CDR1 SEHNR, CDR2 FQNEAQ (reference sequence). CDR3 in DNA: TGTGCCAGCAGCCCGCACCGGGGGAACACTGAAGCTTTCTTT. Amino acids: CASSPHRGNTEAFF.

The V gene is TRBV2, the J gene TRBJ1-3; no definite D call. Germline CDR1 SNHLY, CDR2 FYNNEI. Trimming removed 4 bases from V and 4 bases from J, with 5 bases in between. The CDR3 covers 12 residues. CDR3 nucleotides: TGTGCCAGCAGTGTAGTGGGAAACACCATATATTTT. Encoded protein: CASSVVGNTIYF.

The chain links TRBV5-4 to TRBJ1-6, with a possible D match to TRBD1 (6 bases). Germline assignment: CDR1 SGHNT and CDR2 YYREEE (reference sequence). Between the trimmed V and J ends, which lost 1 base and 8 bases, there was a span of 16 bases. The length of the CDR3 is 16 residues. This CDR3 reads CASSLRAGEFDSPLHF. CDR3 in DNA: TGTGCCAGCAGCTTGAGGGCAGGGGAGTTTGATTCACCCCTCCACTTT.

The chain employs TRBV7-2 and TRBJ1-3, with 8 bases lining up with TRBD1. This CDR3 has 12 amino acids. V lost 3 bases and J lost 12; bases outside the gene matches: 4. CDR1 SGHTA and CDR2 FQGNSA come from the germline V gene. The CDR3 region has the DNA TGTGCCAGCAGCTTCGGACAGGGACACATATATTTT. This translates into CASSFGQGHIYF.